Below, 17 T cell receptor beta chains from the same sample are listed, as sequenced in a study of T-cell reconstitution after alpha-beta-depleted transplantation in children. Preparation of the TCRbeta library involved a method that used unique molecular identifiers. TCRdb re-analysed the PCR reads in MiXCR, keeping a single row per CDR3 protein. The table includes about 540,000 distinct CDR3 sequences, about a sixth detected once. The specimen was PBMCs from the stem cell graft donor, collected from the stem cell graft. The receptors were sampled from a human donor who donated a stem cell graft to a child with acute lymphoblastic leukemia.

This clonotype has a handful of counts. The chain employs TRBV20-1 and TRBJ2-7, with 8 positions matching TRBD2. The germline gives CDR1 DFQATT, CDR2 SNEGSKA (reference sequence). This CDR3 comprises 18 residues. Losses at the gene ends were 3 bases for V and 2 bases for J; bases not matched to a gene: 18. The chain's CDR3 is CSARSGLSSGSDPYEQYF. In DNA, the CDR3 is TGCAGTGCTAGGTCTGGTCTGTCCAGCGGGAGCGATCCCTACGAGCAGTACTTC.

The CDR3 nucleotides are TGTGCCAGCAGACTACCGGGAGGAAAGACTGAAGCTTTCTTT. It codes for CASRLPGGKTEAFF. The chain employs TRBV7-9 and TRBJ1-1; no firm D call. Germline values: CDR1 SEHNR, CDR2 FQNEAQ (reference sequence). CDR3 length equals 14 residues. The V and J ends lost 6 bases and 5 bases respectively, with 16 bases between them.

DNA for the CDR3: TGCAGCGTTGGTCCTTCACGTCGGGAGCAGTACTTC. Translated, it gives CSVGPSRREQYF. The chain links TRBV29-1 to TRBJ2-7; D remains ambiguous. Germline V gene lookup returns CDR1 SQVTM and CDR2 ANQGSEA. Trimming pared 4 bases from V and 7 bases from J, leaving 14 bases between. CDR3 size: 12 residues.

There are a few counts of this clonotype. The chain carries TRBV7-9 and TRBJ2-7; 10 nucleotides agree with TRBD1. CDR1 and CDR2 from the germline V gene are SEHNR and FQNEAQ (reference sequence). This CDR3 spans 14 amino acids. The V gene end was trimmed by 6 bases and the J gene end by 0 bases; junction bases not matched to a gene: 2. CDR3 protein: CASRTGGLSYEQYF. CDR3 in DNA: TGTGCCAGCAGGACAGGGGGCCTCTCCTACGAGCAGTACTTC.

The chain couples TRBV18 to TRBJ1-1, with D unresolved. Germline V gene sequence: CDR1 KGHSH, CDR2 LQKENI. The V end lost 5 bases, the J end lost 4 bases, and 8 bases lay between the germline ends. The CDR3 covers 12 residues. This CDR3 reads CASSRVGTEAFF. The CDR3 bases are TGTGCCAGCTCAAGGGTGGGCACTGAAGCTTTCTTT.

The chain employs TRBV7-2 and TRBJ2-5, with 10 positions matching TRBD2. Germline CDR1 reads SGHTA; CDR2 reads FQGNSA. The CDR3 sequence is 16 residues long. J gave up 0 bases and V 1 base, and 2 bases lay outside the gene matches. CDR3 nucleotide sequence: TGTGCCAGCAGCTTAGAGACTAGCGGGTACCAAGAGACCCAGTACTTC. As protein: CASSLETSGYQETQYF.

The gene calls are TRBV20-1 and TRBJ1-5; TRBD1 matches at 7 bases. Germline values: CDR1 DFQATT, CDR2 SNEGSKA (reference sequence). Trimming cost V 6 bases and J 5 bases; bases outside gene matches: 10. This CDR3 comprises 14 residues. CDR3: CSAKDRFGDQPQHF. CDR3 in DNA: TGCAGTGCCAAGGACAGGTTCGGGGATCAGCCCCAGCATTTT.

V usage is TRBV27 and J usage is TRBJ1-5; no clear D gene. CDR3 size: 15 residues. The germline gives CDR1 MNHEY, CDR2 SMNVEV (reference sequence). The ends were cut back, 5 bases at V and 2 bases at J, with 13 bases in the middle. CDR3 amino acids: CASSPFVIGNQPQHF. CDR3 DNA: TGTGCCAGCAGTCCTTTTGTAATTGGCAATCAGCCCCAGCATTTT.

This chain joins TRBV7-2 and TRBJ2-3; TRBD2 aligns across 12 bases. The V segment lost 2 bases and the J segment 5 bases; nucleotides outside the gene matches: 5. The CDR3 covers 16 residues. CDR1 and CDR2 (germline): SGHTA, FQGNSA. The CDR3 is CASSLTSGRYGDTQYF. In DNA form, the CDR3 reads TGTGCCAGCAGCTTAACTAGCGGGAGGTATGGAGATACGCAGTATTTT.

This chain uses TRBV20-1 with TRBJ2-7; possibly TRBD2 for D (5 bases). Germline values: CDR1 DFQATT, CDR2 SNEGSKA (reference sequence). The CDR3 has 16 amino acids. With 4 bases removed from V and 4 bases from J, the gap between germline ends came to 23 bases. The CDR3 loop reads CSAIPPSSLAPYEQYF. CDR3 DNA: TGCAGTGCTATCCCCCCGTCCTCCCTAGCTCCGTACGAGCAGTACTTC.

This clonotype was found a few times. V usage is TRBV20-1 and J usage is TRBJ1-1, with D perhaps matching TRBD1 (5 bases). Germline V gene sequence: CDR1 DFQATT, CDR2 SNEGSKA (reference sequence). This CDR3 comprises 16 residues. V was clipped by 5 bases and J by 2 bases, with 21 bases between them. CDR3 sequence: CSAGGLNRLRNTEAFF. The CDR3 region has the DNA TGCAGTGCTGGGGGGTTGAACAGGCTGCGTAACACTGAAGCTTTCTTT.

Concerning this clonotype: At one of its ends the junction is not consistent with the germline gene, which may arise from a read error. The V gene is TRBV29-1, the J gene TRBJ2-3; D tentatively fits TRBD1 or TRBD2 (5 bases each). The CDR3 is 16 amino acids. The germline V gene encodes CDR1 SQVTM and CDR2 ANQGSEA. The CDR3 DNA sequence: TGCAGCGTTCTGGGGGTCAGGGATACTTCCACAGATACGCAGTATTTC. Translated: CSVLGVRDTSTDTQYF.

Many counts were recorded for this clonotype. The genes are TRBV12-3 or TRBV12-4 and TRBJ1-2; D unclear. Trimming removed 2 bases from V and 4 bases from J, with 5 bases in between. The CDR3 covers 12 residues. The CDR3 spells CASSLMGYGYTF. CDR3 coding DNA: TGTGCCAGCAGTTTAATGGGCTATGGCTACACCTTC.

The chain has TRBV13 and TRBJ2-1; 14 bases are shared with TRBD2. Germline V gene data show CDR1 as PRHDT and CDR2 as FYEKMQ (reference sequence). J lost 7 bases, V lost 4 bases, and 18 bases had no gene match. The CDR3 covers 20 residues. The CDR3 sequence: CASSSLRGQGRTSGRNEQFF. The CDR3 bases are TGTGCCAGCAGCTCACTACGGGGACAGGGAAGGACTAGCGGGAGGAATGAGCAGTTCTTC.

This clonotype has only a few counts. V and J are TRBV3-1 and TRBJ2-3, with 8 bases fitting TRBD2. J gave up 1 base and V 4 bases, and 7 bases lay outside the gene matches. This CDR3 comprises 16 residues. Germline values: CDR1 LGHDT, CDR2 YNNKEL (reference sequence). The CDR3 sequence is CASSLTQAGGTDTQYF. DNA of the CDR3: TGTGCCAGCAGCCTTACACAAGCGGGAGGCACAGATACGCAGTATTTT.

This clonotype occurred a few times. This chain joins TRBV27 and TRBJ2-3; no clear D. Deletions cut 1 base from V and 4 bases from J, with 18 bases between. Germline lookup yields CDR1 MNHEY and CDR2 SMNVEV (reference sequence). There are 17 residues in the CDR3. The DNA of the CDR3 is TGTGCCAGCAGTTTATGGGCCCTCAGCGTCGGCCCAGATACGCAGTATTTT. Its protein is CASSLWALSVGPDTQYF.

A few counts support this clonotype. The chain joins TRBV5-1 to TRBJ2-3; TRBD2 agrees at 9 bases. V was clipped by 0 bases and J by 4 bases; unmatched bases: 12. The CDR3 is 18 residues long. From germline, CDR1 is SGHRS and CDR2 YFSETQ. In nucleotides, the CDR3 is TGCGCCAGCAGCTTGGTCACTGGAGCGGGAGGTCAAGCAGATACGCAGTATTTT. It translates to CASSLVTGAGGQADTQYF. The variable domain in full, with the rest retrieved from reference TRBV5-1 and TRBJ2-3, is KAGVTQTPRYLIKTRGQQVTLSCSPISGHRSVSWYQQTPGQGLQFLFEYFSETQRNKGNFPGRFSGRQFSNSRSEMNVSTLELGDSALYLCASSLVTGAGGQADTQYFGPGTRLTVL.